The sequence of this T cell receptor beta chain was determined in a study of control samples from healthy donors and cancer patients. Germline V gene sequence: CDR1 SNHLY, CDR2 FYNNEI. The length of the CDR3 is 14 residues. The ends were cut back, 6 bases at V and 0 bases at J, with 11 bases in the middle. The data were produced by immunoSEQ multiplex PCR, yet TCRdb's version contains in-frame clones alone and is incomplete. The sample holds about 150,000 clones; about 93% are singletons and the top ten take more than 2%. The TCR comes from a man between 50 and 59 years old in good health. The chain uses TRBV2 and TRBJ1-2, with D hard to call. Sequencing was done on a sample of blood. CDR3 sequence reads: CASSERASNYGYTF. DNA for the CDR3: TGTGCCAGCAGCGAGAGGGCGTCTAACTATGGCTACACCTTC. Combining the CDR3 with reference TRBV2 and TRBJ1-2 gives the whole variable domain EPEVTQTPSHQVTQMGQEVILRCVPISNHLYFYWYRQILGQKVEFLVSFYNNEISEKSEIFDDQFSVERPDGSNFTLKIRSTKLEDSAMYFCASSERASNYGYTFGSGTRLTVV.